Included here is one T cell receptor (beta chain) sequence, with context. The sample is drawn from a study of blood T cell repertoires in COVID-19. Study summary: In each case, the material was cDNA or gDNA derived from T cells, B-cell-depleted T cells, or PBMCs.

V shed 4 bases and J shed 1 base, with 11 bases lying between them. The CDR3 is 15 residues long. The germline V gene has CDR1 SGHNT and CDR2 YYREEE (reference sequence). The repertoire was sequenced with immunoSEQ multiplex PCR; TCRdb's copy has only in-frame clones and lacks some. The repertoire holds tens of thousands of clones, with 65% to 85% as singletons. The sequence was collected from a woman in her sixties with acute or convalescent COVID-19. J is TRBJ1-4 and V is TRBV5-4; TRBD1 might be the D (5 bases). The sequencing input was peripheral blood. The CDR3 spells CASSGGGGTNEKLFF. The DNA of the CDR3 is TGTGCCAGCAGCGGGGGGGGAGGAACTAATGAAAAACTGTTTTTT.